Included here is one TCR beta chain sequence, with context. Germline CDR1 reads SNHLY; CDR2 reads FYNNEI. The J segment lost 5 bases and the V segment lost 7 bases, leaving 10 bases of the junction unmatched. This CDR3 contains 14 residues. This entry belongs to a study of control samples from healthy donors and cancer patients. Profiled with immunoSEQ multiplex PCR; TCRdb holds only in-frame clones, not every one. Of some 80,000 clones listed, approximately 92% are singletons. The TCR was taken from a woman aged 55 to 70 in good health. The sample taken for sequencing was blood. The chain links TRBV2 to TRBJ2-5, with 7 nucleotides matching TRBD1. The CDR3 region is CASKGQVSLETQYF. The CDR3 DNA is TGTGCCAGCAAAGGACAGGTCTCTTTGGAGACCCAGTACTTC.